This T cell receptor (beta chain) came from a study of T-cell memory formation after mild COVID-19. Study-level information: The study found TCR clusters largely donor specific.

Worth noting for this clonotype: The antigen remains unidentified.

General observations from the study: Contracting CD4+ clones were located mainly in CM and EM, and CD8+ clones in EMRA. Contracting clones, day 15 to 85, had balanced CD4/CD8, and later expanders favored CD4+.

5'RACE primed from the constant segment yielded TCR alpha and TCR beta cDNA libraries bearing sample barcodes and UMIs. One entry per CDR3 protein results from TCRdb running MiXCR on the 5' RACE reads. The sample includes 98,000 or so distinct CDR3 sequences, 18% of them seen just once. This CDR3 comprises 15 residues. V lost 5 bases, J lost 3 bases, and 14 bases lay in between. The chain has TRBV12-3 or TRBV12-4 and TRBJ1-5; D not resolved. The sequence derives from a man younger than 30 who had mild COVID-19 (a few samples of this study predate the infection). Cell type and time point are not known. The sample comprised PBMCs or a T cell subset sorted from them (not recorded which). This CDR3 reads CASSASDGYNQPQHF. As DNA, the CDR3 is TGTGCCAGCAGTGCCTCGGACGGGTACAATCAGCCCCAGCATTTT.